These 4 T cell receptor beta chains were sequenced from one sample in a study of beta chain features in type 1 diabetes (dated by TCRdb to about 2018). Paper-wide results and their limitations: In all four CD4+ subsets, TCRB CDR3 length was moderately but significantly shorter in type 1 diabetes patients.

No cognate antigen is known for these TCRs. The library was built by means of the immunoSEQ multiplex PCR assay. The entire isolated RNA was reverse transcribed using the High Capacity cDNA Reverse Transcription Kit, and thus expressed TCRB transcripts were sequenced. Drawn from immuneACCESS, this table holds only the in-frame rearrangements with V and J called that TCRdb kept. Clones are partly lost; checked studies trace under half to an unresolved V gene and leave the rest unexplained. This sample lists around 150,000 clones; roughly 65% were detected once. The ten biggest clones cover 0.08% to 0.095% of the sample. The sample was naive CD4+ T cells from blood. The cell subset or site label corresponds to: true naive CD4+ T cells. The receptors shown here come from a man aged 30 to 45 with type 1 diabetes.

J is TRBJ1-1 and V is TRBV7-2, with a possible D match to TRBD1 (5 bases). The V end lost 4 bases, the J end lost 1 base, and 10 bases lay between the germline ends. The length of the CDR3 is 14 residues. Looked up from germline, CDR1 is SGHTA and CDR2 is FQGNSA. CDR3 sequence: CASSSQVTNTEAFF. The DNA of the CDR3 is TGTGCCAGCAGCTCACAGGTTACGAACACTGAAGCTTTCTTT.

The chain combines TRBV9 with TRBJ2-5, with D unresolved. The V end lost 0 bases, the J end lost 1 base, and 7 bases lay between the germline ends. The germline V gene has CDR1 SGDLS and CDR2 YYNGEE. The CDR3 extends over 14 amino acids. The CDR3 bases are TGTGCCAGCAGCGTAGGTACAGTCCAAGAGACCCAGTACTTC. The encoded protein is CASSVGTVQETQYF.

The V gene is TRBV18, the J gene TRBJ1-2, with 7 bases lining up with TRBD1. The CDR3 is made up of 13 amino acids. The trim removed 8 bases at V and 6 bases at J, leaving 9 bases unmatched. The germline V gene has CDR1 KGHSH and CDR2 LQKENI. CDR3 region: CASQMTGTDGYTF. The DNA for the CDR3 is TGTGCCAGCCAAATGACAGGGACGGATGGCTACACCTTC.

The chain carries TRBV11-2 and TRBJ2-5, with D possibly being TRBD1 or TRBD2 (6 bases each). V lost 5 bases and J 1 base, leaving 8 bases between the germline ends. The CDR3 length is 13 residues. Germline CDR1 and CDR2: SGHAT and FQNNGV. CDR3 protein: CASSGGPQETQYF. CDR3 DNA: TGTGCCAGCAGCGGGGGGCCCCAAGAGACCCAGTACTTC. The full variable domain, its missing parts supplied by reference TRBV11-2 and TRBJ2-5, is EAGVAQSPRYKIIEKRQSVAFWCNPISGHATLYWYQQILGQGPKLLIQFQNNGVVDDSQLPKDRFSAERLKGVDSTLKIQPAKLEDSAVYLCASSGGPQETQYFGPGTRLLVL.